This T cell receptor (beta chain) was recovered during a study of shared clonotypes between healthy human individuals. Background on the study: CD4 naive and memory got three plates each, CD8 naive two, CD8 memory one.

Note on this clone: Its antigen is as yet unknown. This CDR3 is also generated by other DNA sequences in the sample.

The repertoire was sequenced with immunoSEQ multiplex PCR; TCRdb's copy has only in-frame clones and lacks some. The data show 2,500,000 or so clones, with 90% to 95% seen just once and 0.36% held by the top ten. Study outcomes and limitations: In having few donors, the study represented limited genetic and exposure-history diversity.

V was cut by 0 bases and J by 5 bases, with 13 bases left in between. This CDR3 contains 15 residues. Per germline, CDR1 SGHTA and CDR2 FQGNSA. The gene calls are TRBV7-2 and TRBJ2-5, with D possibly matching TRBD2 (6 bases). The specimen sequenced was naive CD4+ T cells from PBMCs. Subset reported: CD45RA+ positively selected. This TCR came from a man younger than 30 in good health. Some clones in this sample may be carry-over from other donors' samples. This CDR3 is CASSLAGTSGETQYF. In DNA, the CDR3 is TGTGCCAGCAGCTTAGCGGGAACGAGCGGGGAGACCCAGTACTTC.